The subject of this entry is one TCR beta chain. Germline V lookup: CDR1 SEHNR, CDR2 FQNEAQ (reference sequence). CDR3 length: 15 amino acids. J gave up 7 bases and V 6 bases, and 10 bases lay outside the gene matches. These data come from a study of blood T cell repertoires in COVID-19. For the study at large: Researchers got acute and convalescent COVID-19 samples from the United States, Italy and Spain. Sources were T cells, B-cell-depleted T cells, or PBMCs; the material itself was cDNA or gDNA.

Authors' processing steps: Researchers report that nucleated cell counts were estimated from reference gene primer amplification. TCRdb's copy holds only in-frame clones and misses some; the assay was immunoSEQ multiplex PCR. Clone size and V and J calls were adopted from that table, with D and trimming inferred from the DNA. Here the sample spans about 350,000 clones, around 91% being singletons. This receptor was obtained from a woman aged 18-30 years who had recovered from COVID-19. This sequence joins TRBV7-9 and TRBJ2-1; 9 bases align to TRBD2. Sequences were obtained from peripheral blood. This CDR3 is CASSALSGSGNEQFF. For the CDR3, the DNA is TGTGCCAGCAGTGCCCTTAGCGGGAGCGGGAATGAGCAGTTCTTC. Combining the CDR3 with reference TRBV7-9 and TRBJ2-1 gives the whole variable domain DTGVSQNPRHKITKRGQNVTFRCDPISEHNRLYWYRQTLGQGPEFLTYFQNEAQLEKSRLLSDRFSAERPKGSFSTLEIQRTEQGDSAMYLCASSALSGSGNEQFFGPGTRLTVL.